The 14 T cell receptor beta chains listed next were all sequenced from one sample in a study of cytomegalovirus exposure and HLA in healthy donors. PCR primers comprised 60 Vbeta and 13 Jbeta primers. Some clones are missing from TCRdb's copy, which holds only in-frame ones; the method was immunoSEQ multiplex PCR. The sample has about 160,000 clones; about 75% are singletons. Material: PBMCs. These receptors all come from a male donor in good health and CMV-seronegative.

The genes are TRBV7-9 and TRBJ1-2; D unresolved. CDR3 size: 12 residues. Germline values: CDR1 SEHNR, CDR2 FQNEAQ (reference sequence). V lost 5 bases and J lost 6, with 10 bases in between. CDR3 amino acids: CASSRRRDGYTF. For the CDR3, the DNA is TGTGCCAGCAGCCGCCGGCGGGATGGCTACACCTTC.

The gene calls are TRBV27 and TRBJ2-7, with 8 bases fitting TRBD1. This CDR3 has 15 amino acids. The junction had 12 bases not matched to a gene; V was cut back by 6 bases and J by 5 bases. CDR1 is MNHEY and CDR2 is SMNVEV in the germline V gene (reference sequence). The CDR3 loop reads CASRPSHRGDDEQYF. The CDR3 DNA reads as TGTGCCAGCAGGCCGTCCCACAGGGGGGACGACGAGCAGTACTTC.

This rearrangement joins TRBV28 to TRBJ1-2; no firm D call. The germline V and J ends were trimmed by 5 bases and 2 bases, with 6 bases remaining between them. There are 12 residues in the CDR3. Per the germline V gene, CDR1 is MDHEN and CDR2 is SYDVKM. The CDR3 DNA sequence: TGTGCCAGCAGTACGCAGAACTATGGCTACACCTTC. Amino acid sequence: CASSTQNYGYTF.

A few counts support this clone. The genes are TRBV7-9 and TRBJ1-1; perhaps TRBD1 as D (6 bases). The CDR3 runs to 12 residues. The germline V gene has CDR1 SEHNR and CDR2 FQNEAQ (reference sequence). V dropped 3 bases and J dropped 5 bases, with 7 bases sitting between them. The CDR3 DNA reads as TGTGCCAGCAGCTTGAGGGGGACTGAAGCTTTCTTT. It yields the protein CASSLRGTEAFF.

In the case of this clone: One end of the junction does not line up with germline, which may come from a read error. This sequence joins TRBV7-9 and TRBJ1-5; D gene unclear. CDR1 SEHNR and CDR2 FQNEAQ come from the germline V gene (reference sequence). The CDR3 has 13 residues. In DNA form, the CDR3 reads TGTTCCAGCAGCTCGACACCTCAAGAGCCCCAGCATTTT. This encodes CSSSSTPQEPQHF.

This clone was seen a few times. The V call is TRBV20-1, the J call TRBJ2-3; D is unclear. Germline CDR1 is DFQATT and CDR2 is SNEGSKA (reference sequence). Deletions cut 0 bases from V and 6 bases from J, with 4 bases between. CDR3 size: 11 residues. DNA of the CDR3: TGCAGTGCTAGAGATATGGATACGCAGTATTTT. This gives the protein CSARDMDTQYF.

The chain recombines TRBV7-8 with TRBJ2-7, with 7 bases that match TRBD2. This CDR3 has 16 amino acids. V lost 0 bases to trimming and J lost 0 bases; unmatched junction nucleotides: 5. Germline V CDR1 and CDR2: SGHVS, FQNEAQ. The CDR3 spells CASSLANSGHSYEQYF. CDR3 sequence (DNA): TGTGCCAGCAGCTTAGCTAATAGCGGGCACTCCTACGAGCAGTACTTC.

The genes are TRBV2 and TRBJ1-5, with 8 bases that match TRBD1. V lost 7 bases and J lost 0; bases outside the gene matches: 17. Germline lookup yields CDR1 SNHLY and CDR2 FYNNEI. The CDR3 spans 19 residues. The CDR3: CASMRWARTGLSSNQPQHF. In DNA, the CDR3 is TGTGCCAGCATGCGATGGGCCAGGACAGGGCTGTCTAGCAATCAGCCCCAGCATTTT. Complete variable domain (other parts from reference TRBV2 and TRBJ1-5): EPEVTQTPSHQVTQMGQEVILRCVPISNHLYFYWYRQILGQKVEFLVSFYNNEISEKSEIFDDQFSVERPDGSNFTLKIRSTKLEDSAMYFCASMRWARTGLSSNQPQHFGDGTRLSIL.

This clone has only one observation. The chain is built from TRBV9 and TRBJ2-5; 11 bases line up with TRBD2. Trimming took 4 bases from V and 2 from J; bases not matched to a gene: 4. The CDR3 covers 15 residues. The germline V gene has CDR1 SGDLS and CDR2 YYNGEE. Written as DNA, the CDR3 is TGTGCCAGCAGCCCCCGACTAGCGGGGCAAGAGACCCAGTACTTC. This sequence encodes CASSPRLAGQETQYF.

The genes are TRBV9 and TRBJ2-2; 8 bases map to TRBD2. CDR1 is SGDLS and CDR2 is YYNGEE in the germline V gene. V dropped 5 bases and J dropped 1; count of bases not matched to a gene: 4. The CDR3 has 15 amino acids. The CDR3 is CASRSGTRNTGELFF. Here the CDR3 DNA reads TGTGCCAGCAGGTCCGGGACTAGGAACACCGGGGAGCTGTTTTTT.

The chain combines TRBV6-5 with TRBJ2-3; the match to TRBD2 covers 7 bases. J gave up 3 bases and V 4 bases, and 7 bases lay outside the gene matches. This CDR3 is built from 15 residues. From germline, CDR1 is MNHEY and CDR2 SVGAGI. The CDR3 spells CASSSGGSKTDTQYF. For the CDR3, the DNA is TGTGCCAGCAGTTCCGGGGGGAGTAAGACAGATACGCAGTATTTT.

V usage is TRBV4-1 and J usage is TRBJ2-2; 11 bases are shared with TRBD2. Germline lookup yields CDR1 MGHRA and CDR2 YSYEKL. V shed 4 bases, J shed 9 bases, and the junction held 10 bases outside the gene matches. The CDR3 extends over 16 amino acids. Here the CDR3 reads CASSRDSGGVRRELFF. Here the CDR3 DNA reads TGCGCCAGCAGCCGAGATAGCGGGGGGGTGCGGCGGGAGCTGTTTTTT.

The rearrangement joins TRBV29-1 to TRBJ2-7, with 11 bases identical to TRBD1. The germline CDR1 and CDR2 sequences are SQVTM and ANQGSEA. The J segment lost 4 bases and the V segment lost 7 bases, leaving 9 bases of the junction unmatched. The CDR3 is 14 residues long. CDR3 sequence: CSASTGTGGYEQYF. The DNA of the CDR3 is TGCAGCGCCAGCACCGGGACAGGGGGTTACGAGCAGTACTTC.

This clone showed up just a few times. The rearrangement links TRBV6-1 to TRBJ1-1; D remains unclear. CDR3 length: 15 amino acids. In germline, CDR1 is MNHNS, CDR2 SASEGT. V lost 0 bases and J 4 bases, leaving 12 bases between the germline ends. CDR3 amino acids: CASSEAWEGPTEAFF. Written as DNA, the CDR3 is TGTGCCAGCAGTGAAGCTTGGGAGGGTCCCACTGAAGCTTTCTTT.